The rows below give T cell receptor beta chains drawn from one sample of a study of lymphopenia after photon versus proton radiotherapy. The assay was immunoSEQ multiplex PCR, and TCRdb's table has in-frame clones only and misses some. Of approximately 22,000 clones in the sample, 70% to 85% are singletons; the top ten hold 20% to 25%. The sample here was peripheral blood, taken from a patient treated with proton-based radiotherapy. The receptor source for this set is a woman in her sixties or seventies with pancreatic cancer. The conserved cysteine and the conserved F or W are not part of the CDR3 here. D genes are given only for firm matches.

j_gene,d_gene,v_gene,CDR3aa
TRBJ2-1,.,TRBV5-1,ASSLEQGASDEQF
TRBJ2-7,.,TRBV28,ASSTTVSSYEQY
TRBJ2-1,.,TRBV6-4,ASSTGLGEQF
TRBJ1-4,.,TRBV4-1,ASSQDPGSNEKLF
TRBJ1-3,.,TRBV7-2,ASSLGGGNTIY
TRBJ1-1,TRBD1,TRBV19,ATRRDRVNTEAF
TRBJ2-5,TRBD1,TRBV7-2,ASSESTGTGLETQY
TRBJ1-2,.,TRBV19,ASSIQVGGYGYT
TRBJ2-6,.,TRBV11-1,ASSQTPSGANVLT
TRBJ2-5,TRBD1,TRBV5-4,ASSLDPTGEGEETQY
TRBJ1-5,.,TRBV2,ASREGSNQPQH
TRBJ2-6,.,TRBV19,ASTEFRGTGANVLT
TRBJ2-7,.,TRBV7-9,ASSLGEVSSYEQY
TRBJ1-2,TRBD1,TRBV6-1,ASSEFRTGATLGYT
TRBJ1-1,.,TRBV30,AWTERVLRGAAF
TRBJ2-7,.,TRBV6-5,ASSYGGLIYEQY
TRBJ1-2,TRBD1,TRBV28,ASGSPAGGNYGYT
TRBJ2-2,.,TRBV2,ASSTDTGELF
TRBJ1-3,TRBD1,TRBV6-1,ASSEGTGRWNTIY
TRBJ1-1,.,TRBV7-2,ASSLDTEAF
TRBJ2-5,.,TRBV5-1,ASSLGGSPGETQY
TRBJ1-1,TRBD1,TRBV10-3,ATQIDRDFTEAF
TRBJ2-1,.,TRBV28,ASSHLWGGRNEQF
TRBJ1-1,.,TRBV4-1,ASSQASQVMNTEAF